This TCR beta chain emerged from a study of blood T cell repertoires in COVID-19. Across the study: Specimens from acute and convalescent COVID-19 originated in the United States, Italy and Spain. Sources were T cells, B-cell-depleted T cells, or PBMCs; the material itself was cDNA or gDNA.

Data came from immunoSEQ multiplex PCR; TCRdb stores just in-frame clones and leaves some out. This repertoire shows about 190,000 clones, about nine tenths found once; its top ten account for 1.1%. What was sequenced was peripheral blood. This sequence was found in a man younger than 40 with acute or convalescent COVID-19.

CDR3 loop: CASSQASEPQHF. The CDR3 region has the DNA TGTGCCAGCAGCCAAGCGTCAGAGCCCCAGCATTTT. The J gene is TRBJ1-5, the V gene TRBV3-1 (or the pseudogene TRBV3-2); D gene unclear. CDR1 and CDR2 (germline): LGHDT, YNNKEL (reference sequence). Trimming left V 1 base short and J 8 bases short, with 6 bases between. The CDR3 consists of 12 residues.